These 23 T cell receptor beta chains originate from one sample sequenced in a study of monozygotic twins with inflammatory bowel disease. TCRdb reprocessed the 5' RACE reads and reports one entry per CDR3 protein, with no DNA. The ten top clones account for 2% to 3%, within a sample of 300,000 to 450,000 distinct CDR3 sequences. The specimen sequenced was blood. These receptor sequences come from a human donor with ulcerative colitis or Crohn's disease, or a healthy co-twin of an affected twin (not recorded which).

The gene calls are TRBV5-1 and TRBJ2-2; TCRdb selects TRBD1, and the lack of DNA leaves this call unchecked. Germline V CDR1 and CDR2: SGHRS, YFSETQ. The CDR3 is 17 residues long. CDR3 in amino acids: CASSGSSGQTNTGELFF. Full variable domain (remainder filled in from reference TRBV5-1 and TRBJ2-2): KAGVTQTPRYLIKTRGQQVTLSCSPISGHRSVSWYQQTPGQGLQFLFEYFSETQRNKGNFPGRFSGRQFSNSRSEMNVSTLELGDSALYLCASSGSSGQTNTGELFFGEGSRLTVL.

The chain combines TRBV10-3 with TRBJ2-7. CDR1 and CDR2 from the germline V gene are ENHRY and SYGVKD. The length of the CDR3 is 11 residues. The chain's CDR3 is CAISDSYEQYF.

J is TRBJ2-1 and V is TRBV14. This CDR3 region has 17 residues. Germline CDR1 is SGHDN and CDR2 is FVKESK. The CDR3 spells CASSQGFPYYPYNEQFF.

V usage is TRBV11-2 and J usage is TRBJ1-1; TCRdb's D gene call, TRBD1, goes unchecked for lack of DNA. Germline CDR1 SGHAT, CDR2 FQNNGV. The CDR3 loop spans 14 amino acids. The CDR3 here is CASVTQVPNTEAFF.

J is TRBJ1-1 and V is TRBV18. CDR3 length equals 13 residues. Germline V gives CDR1 KGHSH, CDR2 LQKENI. Here the CDR3 reads CASLEVGNTEAFF.

The rearrangement joins TRBV4-1 to TRBJ1-5. Germline assignment: CDR1 MGHRA and CDR2 YSYEKL. The CDR3 consists of 17 residues. The chain's CDR3 is CASSQGRGRPYNQPQHF.

The chain links TRBV2 to TRBJ2-1; checking the TCRdb D call of TRBD1 is not possible without DNA. There are 15 residues in the CDR3. CDR1 and CDR2 (germline): SNHLY, FYNNEI. Here the CDR3 reads CASTLGTGSYNEQFF.

This rearrangement joins TRBV18 to TRBJ2-5; the TRBD1 assignment by TCRdb is unverifiable without DNA. The CDR3 loop spans 16 amino acids. Germline V gene lookup returns CDR1 KGHSH and CDR2 LQKENI. The CDR3 region is CASSSWDRTHQETQYF.

V gene TRBV18 combines with J gene TRBJ1-5; there is no DNA to check the TCRdb D call of TRBD1. The CDR3 is made up of 14 amino acids. Germline loops: CDR1 KGHSH, CDR2 LQKENI. The CDR3: CASSPRDGNQPQHF.

This CDR3 is CASSPEGQGTPLHF. This chain uses TRBV18 with TRBJ1-6; TCRdb gives TRBD1 as the D gene, but with no DNA this cannot be confirmed. The CDR3 has 14 residues. Per the germline V gene, CDR1 is KGHSH and CDR2 is LQKENI.

The V gene is TRBV6-1, the J gene TRBJ2-7; TCRdb outputs TRBD1, but without DNA this stays unchecked. This CDR3 spans 15 amino acids. The V gene's germline CDR1 is MNHNS and CDR2 SASEGT. CDR3: CASRAGQSLFDEQYF.

The chain is built from TRBV6-9 and TRBJ1-5; the TRBD1 assignment by TCRdb is unverifiable without DNA. CDR1 MNHGY and CDR2 SVAAGI come from the germline V gene. The CDR3 runs 15 residues. The CDR3 loop reads CASSYLQGFNQPQHF.

The chain is built from TRBV12-3 or TRBV12-4 and TRBJ2-4; lacking DNA, the TRBD1 call made by TCRdb goes unchecked. The CDR3 is 16 amino acids. CDR3 amino acids: CASSLVLGGAKNIQYF.

The CDR3 sequence is CSVGPPSSPPYEQYF. The chain combines TRBV29-1 with TRBJ2-7; TCRdb reports TRBD1, a call that lacks DNA to check it against. There are 15 residues in the CDR3. The germline gives CDR1 SQVTM, CDR2 ANQGSEA.

The chain combines TRBV4-1 with TRBJ1-4; TCRdb proposes TRBD1, but this gene call is untestable without DNA. Germline V gives CDR1 MGHRA, CDR2 YSYEKL. The CDR3 spans 17 residues. The CDR3 region is CAEAGTQRIATNEKLFF.

The chain carries TRBV7-9 and TRBJ1-2. The CDR3 has 14 amino acids. From germline, CDR1 is SEHNR and CDR2 FQNEAQ (reference sequence). This chain's CDR3 is CASSLKENNLGVPF.

V usage is TRBV7-3 and J usage is TRBJ1-1; TCRdb indicates TRBD1, and absent DNA this call remains unverified. Germline CDR1 SGHTA, CDR2 FQGTGA. The CDR3 has 13 residues. The CDR3 spells CASSLRVRAEAFF.

The chain carries TRBV6-2 or TRBV6-3 and TRBJ1-6; the D gene TCRdb calls, TRBD1, cannot be checked with no DNA. The CDR3 consists of 15 residues. Per germline, CDR1 MNHEY and CDR2 SVGEGT. The CDR3 spells CASTTTEGYNSPLHF.

The chain joins TRBV4-2 to TRBJ1-4. Germline values: CDR1 LGHNA, CDR2 YNFKEQ. The CDR3 runs to 15 residues. CDR3: CASSQGWGNQEKLFF.

The V gene is TRBV5-1, the J gene TRBJ2-1; the D call of TRBD1 rests on TCRdb alone, since no DNA is present to check it. The CDR3 extends over 14 amino acids. Germline lookup yields CDR1 SGHRS and CDR2 YFSETQ. CDR3 sequence: CASSLGQLRDEQFF.

This CDR3 is CSARDQFSSYEQYF. The chain is built from TRBV20-1 and TRBJ2-7. Looked up from germline, CDR1 is DFQATT and CDR2 is SNEGSKA (reference sequence). The CDR3 totals 14 residues.

Its frequency marks this clonotype as medium-sized. The chain couples TRBV6-2 or TRBV6-3 to TRBJ2-6. CDR3 size: 15 residues. CDR1 MNHEY and CDR2 SVGEGT come from the germline V gene. CDR3 amino acids: CASSYSSSGANVLTF.

V and J are TRBV20-1 and TRBJ1-1; TCRdb's D call, TRBD1, is unchecked because there is no DNA. The CDR3 has 14 amino acids. CDR1 DFQATT and CDR2 SNEGSKA come from the germline V gene (reference sequence). CDR3: CSARDRELGTEAFF.